These 21 T cell receptor beta chains share one sample of origin, sequenced in a study of T cells in Graves' hyperthyroidism and ophthalmopathy (dated by TCRdb to the late 2010s). Library generation was performed with multiplex PCR. The instrument was an Illumina HiSeq 2000. The TCR beta CDR3 regions were amplified from the RNA transcripts. The first round of RT-PCR for the TCR CDR3 was performed with the HTBI primer set and the Qiagen OneStep RT-PCR kit. TCRdb itself trimmed the public reads at Q25 with fastp, ran MiXCR and retained productive beta chains. For every CDR3 protein sequence, its rows merge into one entry that carries the most common genes and DNA. Here the sample has about 400,000 distinct CDR3 sequences; roughly 25% occur a single time. The ten largest clones add up to over 70% of the sample. The sequenced sample was blood. Every receptor here comes from a man between 45 and 60 years old with Graves' hyperthyroidism.

This clonotype has ten or more counts. The chain couples TRBV20-1 to TRBJ2-1, with 8 bases lining up with TRBD1. This CDR3 comprises 14 residues. The germline gives CDR1 DFQATT, CDR2 SNEGSKA (reference sequence). The J segment lost 1 base and the V segment lost 6 bases, leaving 5 bases of the junction unmatched. Here the CDR3 reads CSAEQGGSYNEQFF. CDR3 nucleotides: TGCAGTGCCGAACAGGGGGGTTCCTACAATGAGCAGTTCTTC.

The rearrangement joins TRBV20-1 to TRBJ2-7, with TRBD2 matching 8 bases. Per germline, CDR1 DFQATT and CDR2 SNEGSKA (reference sequence). The CDR3 has 16 residues. The V gene end was trimmed by 6 bases and the J gene end by 0 bases; junction bases not matched to a gene: 13. CDR3 in amino acids: CSASRGGTGSSYEQYF. CDR3 nucleotide sequence: TGCAGTGCGTCCCGGGGGGGTACAGGAAGCTCCTACGAGCAGTACTTC.

The chain is built from TRBV20-1 and TRBJ1-6; 10 positions match TRBD1. Germline loops: CDR1 DFQATT, CDR2 SNEGSKA (reference sequence). J lost 6 bases, V lost 6 bases, and 8 bases had no gene match. The CDR3 runs 15 residues. The DNA of the CDR3 is TGCAGTGCGAAGAGTCGGACAGGGGGTAATTCACCCCTCCACTTT. As protein: CSAKSRTGGNSPLHF.

V is TRBV9 and J is TRBJ1-5; D remains unclear. The CDR3 runs 10 residues. Germline V CDR1 and CDR2: SGDLS, YYNGEE. V lost 1 base to trimming and J lost 9 bases, with 2 bases between them. The CDR3 is CASSVRPQHF. The DNA for the CDR3 is TGTGCCAGCAGCGTACGGCCCCAGCATTTT.

The chain employs TRBV25-1 and TRBJ2-5, with a weak D call TRBD2 (6 bases). Germline V lookup: CDR1 MGHDK, CDR2 SYGVNS. Trimming cost V 2 bases and J 5 bases, with 12 bases left between them. There are 14 residues in the CDR3. The CDR3 coding sequence is TGTGCCAGCAGTGAACCCGGCGGAGGGGAGACCCAGTACTTC. It is translated as CASSEPGGGETQYF.

This clonotype has a handful of counts. This chain connects TRBV29-1 to TRBJ2-7; weak D call: TRBD2 (5 bases). The DNA end favors TRBJ2-1, so the J call may be wrong. Germline CDR1 and CDR2: SQVTM and ANQGSEA. This CDR3 region has 12 residues. The CDR3 region has the DNA TGCAGCGTTGGGGTGGACTCCTACGAGCAGTTCTTC. Protein sequence: CSVGVDSYEQFF.

This clonotype was seen only a few times. V and J are TRBV19 and TRBJ2-3; TRBD2 is a possible D gene (6 bases). The CDR3 consists of 16 residues. V was shortened by 7 bases and J by 1 base, with 18 bases between the two germline ends. CDR1 and CDR2 (germline): LNHDA, SQIVND (reference sequence). CDR3 bases: TGTGCCAGTACCTCCCTGGCGGGAACGGGCACAGATACGCAGTATTTT. Amino acid sequence: CASTSLAGTGTDTQYF.

The V call is TRBV11-2, the J call TRBJ2-1; maybe TRBD2 (5 bases). CDR1 is SGHAT, CDR2 FQNNGV, per germline. The CDR3 is 15 amino acids. V shed 0 bases and J shed 7 bases, with 13 bases lying between them. The CDR3 nucleotides are TGTGCCAGCAGCTTAGATTTGATTGGGGAGAATGAGCAGTTCTTC. This gives the protein CASSLDLIGENEQFF. The full variable domain, its missing parts supplied by reference TRBV11-2 and TRBJ2-1, is EAGVAQSPRYKIIEKRQSVAFWCNPISGHATLYWYQQILGQGPKLLIQFQNNGVVDDSQLPKDRFSAERLKGVDSTLKIQPAKLEDSAVYLCASSLDLIGENEQFFGPGTRLTVL.

The V call is TRBV5-1, the J call TRBJ2-3; 7 nucleotides line up with TRBD1. The V gene's germline CDR1 is SGHRS and CDR2 YFSETQ. With V trimmed by 0 bases and J by 0 bases, 7 bases remained unmatched. This CDR3 is 17 amino acids long. CDR3 DNA sequence: TGCGCCAGCAGCTTGGGGACAGGAAGTTTTAGCACAGATACGCAGTATTTT. Protein: CASSLGTGSFSTDTQYF.

This sequence joins TRBV11-2 and TRBJ1-4; unclear D gene. CDR1 SGHAT and CDR2 FQNNGV come from the germline V gene. The CDR3 is 16 residues long. V gave up 5 bases and J gave up 5 bases, with 18 bases separating them. CDR3 DNA sequence: TGTGCCAGCAGCCTACTCGCCCTGATCGGGAATGAAAAACTGTTTTTT. It translates to CASSLLALIGNEKLFF.

V and J are TRBV15 and TRBJ2-1; D remains ambiguous. The CDR3 consists of 14 residues. Trimming cost V 5 bases and J 4 bases, with 12 bases left between them. Germline V CDR1 and CDR2: LNHNV, YYDKDF (reference sequence). CDR3 nucleotides: TGTGCCACCAGCTCTCGGACCTCTTACAATGAGCAGTTCTTC. It specifies CATSSRTSYNEQFF.

V is TRBV7-3 and J is TRBJ2-2; 7 bases fit TRBD1. Germline CDR1 is SGHTA and CDR2 is FQGTGA. CDR3 length equals 16 residues. The ends lost 6 bases at V and 2 bases at J; junction bases unmatched: 9. CDR3 DNA sequence: TGTGCCAGCAGACCCGGGACAGAGTTTAACACCGGGGAGCTGTTTTTT. Translating gives CASRPGTEFNTGELFF.

This clonotype has a count of ten or more. This rearrangement joins TRBV3-1 to TRBJ2-7; 10 bases map to TRBD2. The CDR3 runs 17 residues. Germline lookup yields CDR1 LGHDT and CDR2 YNNKEL (reference sequence). V gave up 1 base and J gave up 6 bases; unmatched junction bases: 12. CDR3 nucleotide sequence: TGTGCCAGCAGCCAAGTTTTTTCGGCTAGCGGGAGAGGCGAGCAGTACTTC. Translated: CASSQVFSASGRGEQYF.

In its sample, this clonotype was seen a few times. V is TRBV7-3 and J is TRBJ2-1, with 15 bases identical to TRBD2. CDR1 and CDR2 from the germline V gene are SGHTA and FQGTGA. This CDR3 has 16 amino acids. V was clipped by 5 bases and J by 9 bases; unmatched bases: 8. This CDR3 reads CASSPGTSGRLGEQFF. CDR3 DNA: TGTGCCAGCAGCCCCGGGACTAGCGGGAGGTTGGGTGAGCAGTTCTTC.

The V call is TRBV10-2, the J call TRBJ2-7, with TRBD2 matching 7 bases. Germline values: CDR1 WSHSY, CDR2 SAAADI. The junction had 4 bases not matched to a gene; V was cut back by 3 bases and J by 2 bases. CDR3 length equals 14 residues. CDR3 nucleotide sequence: TGCGCCAGCAGTGATGGTAGCGGGCCCTACGAGCAGTACTTC. Encoded protein: CASSDGSGPYEQYF.

This clonotype has a handful of counts. In nucleotides, the CDR3 is TGTGCCAGCAGCTCCGGGGGTGGGGCGAGAGAGACCCAGTACTTC. Translated, it gives CASSSGGGARETQYF. J is TRBJ2-5 and V is TRBV11-1, with a weak D call TRBD2 (6 bases). This CDR3 contains 15 residues. V was shortened by 4 bases and J by 4 bases, with 16 bases between the two germline ends. The germline V gene has CDR1 SGHAT and CDR2 FQDESV (reference sequence). The whole variable domain, remainder taken from reference TRBV11-1 and TRBJ2-5, is EAEVAQSPRYKITEKSQAVAFWCDPISGHATLYWYRQILGQGPELLVQFQDESVVDDSQLPKDRFSAERLKGVDSTLKIQPAELGDSAMYLCASSSGGGARETQYFGPGTRLLVL.

This clonotype was observed at least ten times. The chain couples TRBV11-2 to TRBJ2-3; weak D call: TRBD2 (5 bases). Germline V gene lookup returns CDR1 SGHAT and CDR2 FQNNGV. The CDR3 length is 14 residues. V lost 5 bases, J lost 5 bases, and 14 bases lay in between. In nucleotides, the CDR3 is TGTGCCAGCAGCCCTCCCCTAGAGGGAGATACGCAGTATTTT. Translating it yields CASSPPLEGDTQYF.

This clonotype has a handful of counts. The chain is built from TRBV6-1 and TRBJ2-7; TRBD1 matches at 8 bases. The CDR3 covers 13 residues. After removal of 1 base from V and 9 bases from J, the junction contained 5 bases not matched to a gene. Per the germline V gene, CDR1 is MNHNS and CDR2 is SASEGT. CDR3 bases: TGTGCCAGCAGTGAAGAGGACAGGGCGACGCAGTACTTC. Its translation: CASSEEDRATQYF.

The V call is TRBV12-3 or TRBV12-4, the J call TRBJ2-3; 8 bases map to TRBD2. CDR3 length: 15 amino acids. V shed 6 bases and J 3 bases; nucleotides not matched to a gene: 8. CDR3 loop: CASRVSGIGTDTQYF. In DNA, the CDR3 is TGTGCCAGCAGAGTTAGCGGGATCGGTACAGATACGCAGTATTTT.

This clonotype was counted a few times. A read error may account for a junction end that differs from germline. CDR3 sequence (DNA): TGCGCCAGCAGTTTTTCTGGCCTCCCAAGGGGAACTGGAAACACCATATATTTT. Translating it yields CASSFSGLPRGTGNTIYF. The chain uses TRBV12-3 or TRBV12-4 and TRBJ1-3; the D gene is possibly TRBD1 (5 bases). The CDR3 totals 18 residues.

This sequence joins TRBV9 and TRBJ1-1, with unresolved D. The CDR3 runs to 15 residues. The V and J ends lost 0 bases and 1 base respectively, with 10 bases between them. Germline V gives CDR1 SGDLS, CDR2 YYNGEE. The CDR3, as DNA: TGTGCCAGCAGCGTAGTGCCGGGAGGGAACACTGAAGCTTTCTTT. This gives the protein CASSVVPGGNTEAFF.